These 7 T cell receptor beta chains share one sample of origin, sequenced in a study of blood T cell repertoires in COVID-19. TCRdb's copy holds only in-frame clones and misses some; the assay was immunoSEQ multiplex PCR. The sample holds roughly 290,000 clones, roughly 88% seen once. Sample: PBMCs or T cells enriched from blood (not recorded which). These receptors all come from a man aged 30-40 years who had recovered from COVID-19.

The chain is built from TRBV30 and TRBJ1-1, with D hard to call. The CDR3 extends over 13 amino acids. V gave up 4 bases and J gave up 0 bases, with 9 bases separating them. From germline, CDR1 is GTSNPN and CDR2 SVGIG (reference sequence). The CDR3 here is CAWNSGMNTEAFF. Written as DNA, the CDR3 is TGTGCCTGGAATTCGGGTATGAACACTGAAGCTTTCTTT.

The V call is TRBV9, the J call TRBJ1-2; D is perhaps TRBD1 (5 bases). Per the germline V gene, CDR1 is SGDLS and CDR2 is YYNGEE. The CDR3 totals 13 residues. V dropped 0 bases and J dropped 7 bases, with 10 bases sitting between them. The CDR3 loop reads CASSVAGRRGYTF. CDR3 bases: TGTGCCAGCAGCGTAGCAGGGCGACGTGGCTACACCTTC.

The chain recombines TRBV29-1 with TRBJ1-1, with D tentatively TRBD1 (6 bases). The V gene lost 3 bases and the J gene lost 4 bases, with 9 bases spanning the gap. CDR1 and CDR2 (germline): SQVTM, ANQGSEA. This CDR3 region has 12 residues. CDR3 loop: CSVDGQITEAFF. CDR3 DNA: TGCAGCGTTGACGGACAGATCACTGAAGCTTTCTTT.

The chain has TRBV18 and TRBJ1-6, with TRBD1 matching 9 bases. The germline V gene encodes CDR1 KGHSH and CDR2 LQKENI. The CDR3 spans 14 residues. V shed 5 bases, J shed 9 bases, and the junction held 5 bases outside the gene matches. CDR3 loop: CASSADRGFSPLHF. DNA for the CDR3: TGTGCCAGCTCAGCGGACAGGGGATTTTCACCCCTCCACTTT.

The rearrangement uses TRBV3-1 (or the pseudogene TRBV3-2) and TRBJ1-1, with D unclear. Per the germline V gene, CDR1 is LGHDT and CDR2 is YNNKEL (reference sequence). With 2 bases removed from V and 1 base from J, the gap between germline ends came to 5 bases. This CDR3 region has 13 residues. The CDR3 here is CASSQLRNTEAFF. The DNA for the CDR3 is TGTGCCAGCAGCCAACTGAGGAACACTGAAGCTTTCTTT.

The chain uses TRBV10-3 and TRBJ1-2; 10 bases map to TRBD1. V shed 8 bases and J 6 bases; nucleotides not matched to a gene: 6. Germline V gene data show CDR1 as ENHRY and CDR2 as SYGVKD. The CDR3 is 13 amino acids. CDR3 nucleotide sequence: TGTGCCATCCCCAATGACAGGGGGCATGGCTACACCTTC. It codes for CAIPNDRGHGYTF.

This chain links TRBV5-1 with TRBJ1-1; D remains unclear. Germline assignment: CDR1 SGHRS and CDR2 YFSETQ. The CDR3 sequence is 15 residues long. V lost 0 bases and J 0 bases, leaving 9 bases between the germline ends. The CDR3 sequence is CASSLASDVNTEAFF. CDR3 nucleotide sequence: TGCGCCAGCAGCTTGGCTTCAGATGTGAACACTGAAGCTTTCTTT.